This T cell receptor (beta chain) was recorded in a study of identical twins. Broader study findings: In cord blood, abundant beta clonotypes had fewer insertions; memory showed no trend. Invariant T cells like MAIT and iNKT could partly confound the zero-insertion analyses.

TCRdb reprocessed the 5' RACE reads via MiXCR and lists one record per CDR3 protein. The sample has 400,000 to 650,000 distinct CDR3 sequences, roughly a fifth seen once. The V gene end was trimmed by 1 base and the J gene end by 2 bases; junction bases not matched to a gene: 3. Germline V gene sequence: CDR1 LGHNA, CDR2 YSLEER. This CDR3 contains 16 residues. This clonotype has a handful of counts. The antigen remains undetermined. This sample also belongs to another study, concerning T cells expressing NK-cell markers. That source adds: Source material for TCR beta repertoires consisted of sorted CD3+CD56+NKG2C+, CD3+CD56+NKG2C- and CD3+CD56-NKG2C+ T cells. Over 5 donors had dominant NKG2C+ clonotypes that comprised about 1.0-7.5% of their CD8+ T cells.

This clonotype was obtained from a woman aged 18-35 years in good health. The specimen was CD4+ T cells sorted from blood. The J gene is TRBJ2-1, the V gene TRBV4-3; TRBD1 aligns across 9 bases. Here the CDR3 DNA reads TGCGCCAGCAGCCAAGGGACAGGGGTTACCTACAATGAGCAGTTCTTC. Encoded protein: CASSQGTGVTYNEQFF.